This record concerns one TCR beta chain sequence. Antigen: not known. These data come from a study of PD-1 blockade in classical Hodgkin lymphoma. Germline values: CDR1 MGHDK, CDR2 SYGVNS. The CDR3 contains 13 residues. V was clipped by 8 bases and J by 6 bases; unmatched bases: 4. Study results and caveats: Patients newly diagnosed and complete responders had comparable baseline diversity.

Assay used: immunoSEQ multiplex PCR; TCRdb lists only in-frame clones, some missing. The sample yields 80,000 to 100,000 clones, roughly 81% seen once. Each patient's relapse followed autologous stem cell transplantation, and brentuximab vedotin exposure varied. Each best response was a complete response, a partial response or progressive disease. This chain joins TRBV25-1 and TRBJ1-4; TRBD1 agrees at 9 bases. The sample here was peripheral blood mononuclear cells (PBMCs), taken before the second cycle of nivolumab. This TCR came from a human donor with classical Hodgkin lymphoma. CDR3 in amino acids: CASATGGDEKLFF. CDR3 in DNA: TGTGCCAGCGCTACAGGGGGCGATGAAAAACTGTTTTTT.